The clone carrying this T cell receptor (beta chain) has ten or more counts. The data were obtained in a study of T cells in Graves' hyperthyroidism and ophthalmopathy. From germline, CDR1 is MNHEY and CDR2 SMNVEV (reference sequence). CDR3 length equals 14 residues. Trimming stripped 5 bases from V and 4 bases from J, with 14 bases between. Amplified TCR beta CDR3 regions came from RNA transcripts. TCR CDR3 regions were first amplified by RT-PCR with HTBI primers. TCRdb reprocessed the multiplex PCR reads with MiXCR, giving one entry per CDR3 protein. The repertoire has about 500,000 distinct CDR3 sequences, about 15% of them found once; the top ten carry around 17%. Those patients with uncontrolled infection, other autoimmune disease, pregnancy or lactation were excluded. In making diagnoses, clinical symptoms, serum thyroxine and TRAb, thyroid ultrasound and orbital computed tomography were all used.

Material: blood. V usage is TRBV27 and J usage is TRBJ2-5; D is possibly TRBD2 (6 bases). The sequence was obtained from a woman younger than 30 with Graves' ophthalmopathy. CDR3 region: CASSGRLAPETQYF. CDR3 nucleotides: TGTGCCAGCAGTGGGCGGCTAGCGCCAGAGACCCAGTACTTC.